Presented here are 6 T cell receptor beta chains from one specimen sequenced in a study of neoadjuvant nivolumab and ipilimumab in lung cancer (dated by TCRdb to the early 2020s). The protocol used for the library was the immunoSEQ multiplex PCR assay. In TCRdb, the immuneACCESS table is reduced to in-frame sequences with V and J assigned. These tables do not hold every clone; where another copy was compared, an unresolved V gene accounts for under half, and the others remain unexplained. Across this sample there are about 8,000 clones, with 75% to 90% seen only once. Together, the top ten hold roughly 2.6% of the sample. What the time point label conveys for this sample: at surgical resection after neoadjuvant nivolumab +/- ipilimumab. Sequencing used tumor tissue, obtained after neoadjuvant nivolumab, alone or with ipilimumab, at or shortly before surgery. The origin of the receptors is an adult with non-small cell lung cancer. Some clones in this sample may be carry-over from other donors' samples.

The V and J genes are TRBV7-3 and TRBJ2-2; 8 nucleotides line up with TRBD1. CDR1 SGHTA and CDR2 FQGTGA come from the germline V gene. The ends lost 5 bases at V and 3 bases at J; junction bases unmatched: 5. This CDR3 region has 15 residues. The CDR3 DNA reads TGTGCCAGCAGCCGGGACAGGACCGACACCGGGGAGCTGTTTTTT. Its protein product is CASSRDRTDTGELFF.

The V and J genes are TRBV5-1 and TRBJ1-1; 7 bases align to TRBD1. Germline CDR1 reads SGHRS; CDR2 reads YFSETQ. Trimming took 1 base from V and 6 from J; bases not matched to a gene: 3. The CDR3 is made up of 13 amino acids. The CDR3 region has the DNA TGCGCCAGCAGCTTGACCCAGGGGGCTGAAGCTTTCTTT. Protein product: CASSLTQGAEAFF.

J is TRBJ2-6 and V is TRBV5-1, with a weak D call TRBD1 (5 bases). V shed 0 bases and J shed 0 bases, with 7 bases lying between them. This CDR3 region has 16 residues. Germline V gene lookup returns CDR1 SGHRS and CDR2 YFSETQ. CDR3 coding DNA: TGCGCCAGCAGCTTGGGGGGCAACTCTGGGGCCAACGTCCTGACTTTC. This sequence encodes CASSLGGNSGANVLTF.

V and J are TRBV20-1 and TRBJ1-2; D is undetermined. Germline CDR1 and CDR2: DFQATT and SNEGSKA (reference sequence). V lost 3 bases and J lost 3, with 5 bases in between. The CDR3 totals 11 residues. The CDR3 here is CSASKDYGYTF. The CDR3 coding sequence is TGCAGTGCTAGTAAGGACTATGGCTACACCTTC.

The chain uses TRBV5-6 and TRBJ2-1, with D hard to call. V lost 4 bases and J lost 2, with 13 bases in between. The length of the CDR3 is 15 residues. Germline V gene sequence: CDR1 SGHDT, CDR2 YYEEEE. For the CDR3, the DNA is TGTGCCAGCAGCGTGTCGGCGCGCGCCTACAATGAGCAGTTCTTC. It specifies CASSVSARAYNEQFF.

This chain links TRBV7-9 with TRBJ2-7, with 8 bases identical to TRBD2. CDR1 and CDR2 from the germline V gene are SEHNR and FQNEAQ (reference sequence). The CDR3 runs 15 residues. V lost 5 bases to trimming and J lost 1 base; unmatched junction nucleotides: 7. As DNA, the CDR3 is TGTGCCAGCAGCCTGTTAGCGGGATTATCCTACGAGCAGTACTTC. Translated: CASSLLAGLSYEQYF.